This T cell receptor beta chain was captured by sequencing in a study of blood T cell repertoires in COVID-19. Across the whole study: Acute-phase and convalescent COVID-19 samples originated in the United States, Italy and Spain.

This table comes from immunoSEQ multiplex PCR, and its TCRdb copy is limited to in-frame clones, with some not included. The sample includes around 300,000 clones, just under 90% seen only once; the top ten take under 2.5%. This study enrolled people aged about 18 to 100 from under 25 US geographic areas. From germline, CDR1 is MGHRA and CDR2 YSYEKL. V lost 1 base to trimming and J lost 5 bases, with 9 bases between them. The CDR3 totals 14 residues. V is TRBV4-1 and J is TRBJ2-1; D unresolved. The specimen was PBMCs or T cells enriched from blood (not recorded which). This sequence originates from a woman aged 60 to 75 who had recovered from COVID-19. This CDR3 is CASSQAEIHNEQFF. For the CDR3, the DNA is TGCGCCAGCAGCCAAGCCGAGATCCACAATGAGCAGTTCTTC.